This is a list of T cell receptor beta chains from one sample in a study of CD8 T cells in ankylosing spondylitis. TCRdb used MiXCR to reprocess the 5' RACE reads, holding one entry per CDR3 protein. Of approximately 240,000 distinct CDR3 sequences in the sample, about 24% were seen once. Sequences were obtained from blood, either unsorted or a sorted T cell fraction (not recorded which). These receptors came from a male donor with ankylosing spondylitis or in good health (not recorded which). The CDR3 runs from the conserved cysteine through the conserved F or W. The D gene is left open where the match is weak. Size is omitted from some rows. Given values are once, few, many or a class for expanded clones.

j_call clone_size v_call d_call cdr3_nt cdr3_aa
TRBJ1-1 many TRBV29-1 . TGCAGCGCCGGGAGGATTGAAGCTTTCTTT CSAGRIEAFF
TRBJ2-6 . TRBV29-1 . TGCAGCGTTGAGGGTAGGGACTCTGGGGCCAACGTCCTGACTTTC CSVEGRDSGANVLTF
TRBJ2-7 few TRBV10-2 . TGCGCCAGCAGTGACCCATGGGGTGGTCACTACGAGCAGTACTTC CASSDPWGGHYEQYF
TRBJ2-7 . TRBV4-2 . TGTGCCAGCAGCCCCTCCCCCCGGGAGTTGAACGAGCAGTACTTC CASSPSPRELNEQYF
TRBJ2-1 many TRBV3-1 TRBD2 TGTGCCAGCAGCCAAGTATCTAGCGGCGTATACAATGAGCAGTTCTTC CASSQVSSGVYNEQFF
TRBJ2-7 many TRBV12-3/TRBV12-4 TRBD1 TGTGCCAGCAGCCTGGGACAGGCCAGCGAGCAGTACTTC CASSLGQASEQYF
TRBJ2-3 . TRBV5-6 TRBD1 TGTGCCAGCAGCTTCACGAAAGACAGGGCCTTCACAGATACGCAGTATTTT CASSFTKDRAFTDTQYF
TRBJ2-1 few TRBV10-3 TRBD1 TGTGCCATCAGTGACTCCCGGACAGGAAACAATGAGCAGTTCTTC CAISDSRTGNNEQFF
TRBJ2-5 once TRBV20-1 . TGCAGTGCTAGAGAGTCAAGTGGGGAGACCCAGTACTTC CSARESSGETQYF
TRBJ1-2 many TRBV20-1 . TGCAGTGCCTGGCGGGACAGCTACACCTTC CSAWRDSYTF
TRBJ2-1 . TRBV5-1 TRBD1 TGCGCCAGCAGCTTAAACCGGGACAGGGCGAATGAGCAGTTCTTC CASSLNRDRANEQFF
TRBJ1-1 . TRBV2 . TGTGCCAGCAGACCCACGGGGACGAACACTGAAGCTTTCTTT CASRPTGTNTEAFF
TRBJ2-5 few TRBV15 TRBD1 TGTGCCACCAGCCCCACAGGGGTATGGGCCCAGTACTTC CATSPTGVWAQYF
TRBJ2-7 . TRBV11-2 TRBD2 TGTGCCAGCAGCTGGGGGAGGGGTCGGACCTACGAGCAGTACTTC CASSWGRGRTYEQYF
TRBJ1-5 many TRBV29-1 TRBD1 TGCAGCGTGGACCGAATGACAGGGGGTTCAGGTCAGCCCCAGCATTTT CSVDRMTGGSGQPQHF
TRBJ2-7 . TRBV20-1 TRBD2 TGCAGTGCTCGAGGGGAGGGGTACGAGCAGTACTTC CSARGEGYEQYF